This T cell receptor (beta chain) was retrieved from a study of blood T cells in healthy people across ages (dated by TCRdb to about 2015). With respect to the entire study: In model experiments, template switching captured about one uniquely barcoded TCR beta cDNA molecule for every two T cells. To track age-related changes in TCR beta repertoire diversity, the study relied on deep sequencing normalized with unique cDNA molecular identifiers. Four age groups were formed from the donors: young (average roughly 15 years), middle-aged (approximately 40), aged (more than 55) and long-lived (more than 75). To avoid experimental bias, donors of different ages were distributed randomly across sequencing lanes. Using the same blood draw, the study looked at two additional independent replicas of 1 million unique cDNA reads for two donors, one aged 18 to 30 and the other aged 80 or older.

Library prep was done by 5' RACE. The second PCR ran for about 6 to 11 cycles and used a J-beta primer mix along with a sample-barcoded 5' primer. A unique molecular identifier was introduced onto each TCR beta cDNA molecule by a template-switch 5' adaptor carrying 12 random nucleotides. At least 2.5 million CDR3-containing paired-end reads were obtained from each sample. First-strand cDNA was synthesized from all RNA with the Mint cDNA synthesis kit, primed by a TRBC-specific oligonucleotide. After uracil-DNA glycosylase treatment, a first 18-cycle PCR used universal primers M1SS and BC2_uni_R on all cDNA. The authors' analysis ran thus. Normalization of each sample was performed by random selection of 1 million high-quality reads, each carrying a distinct molecular identifier. Instead of being binned into consensus sequences, reads that shared molecular identifiers were thrown out. CDR3 identification, clonotype clustering and error correction used MiTCR with a Q25 quality threshold and the strictest error-elimination algorithm. Lower-bound total TCR beta diversity was estimated with a nonparametric unseen species model using Euler transformation. Starting from the raw public reads, TCRdb applied fastp trimming at Q25, assembled clones with MiXCR and retained in-frame beta chains. Records with the same CDR3 protein are collapsed into one entry carrying the most frequent genes and DNA. These V and J calls rely on TCRdb rather than the paper's analysis. This sample lists approximately 1,700,000 distinct CDR3 sequences; more than 35% were detected once. Together, the top ten hold roughly 23% of the sample.

Donors were 40 or so systemically healthy Caucasian individuals from Russia aged roughly 6 to 90 years. Roughly 10 milliliters of peripheral blood were collected from each donor into EDTA-treated Vacutainer tubes. PBMCs were isolated by Ficoll-Paque density-gradient centrifugation, with at least 6.5 million obtained per sample. Trizol reagent was used to extract total RNA from PBMCs, with at least 5.5 micrograms per sample. For every donor, flow cytometry on a PBMC aliquot measured the percentage of naive CD45RAhigh/CD27high T cells. To note about this clonotype: What antigen it recognizes has not been identified. It has no much larger one-base neighbor in the sample; base qualities were not kept.

Overall results and qualifications from the work: A strong correlation was found between observed TCR beta diversity and the percentage of naive T cells measured by flow cytometry. Since profiling was done on bulk unsorted PBMCs, naive and antigen-experienced compartments could not be conclusively compared. Total diversity estimates from one million sequenced T cells were considered lower bounds and underestimates. The CMV infection status of donors was not known, potentially confounding age-related changes in expanded clonotypes. As age increased, observed TCR beta diversity per million T cells dropped in a roughly linear way, and a significant reduction was already evident by age 40. The long-lived group showed more naive CD4+ T cells, fewer expanded clones and increased TCR diversity than the aged group, suggesting age selection.

This clonotype originated in a human donor in good health. The sequencing sample was made of blood.

The DNA sequence is as follows: TGCAGTGCTAGAGATCAGATAGCGGGGGGAACAGATACGCAGTATTTT. This encodes CSARDQIAGGTDTQYF. The chain joins TRBV20-1 to TRBJ2-3, and 10 bases in between align with TRBD2. There are 16 amino acids in the CDR3, from cysteine to phenylalanine inclusive. Here the CDR3 DNA is all that survives: 48 bases in frame from base 1. The germline V gene (reference sequence) supplies CDR1 DFQATT and CDR2 SNEGSKA. After removal of 0 bases from V and 3 bases from J, the junction retains 6 bases not matched to a gene.